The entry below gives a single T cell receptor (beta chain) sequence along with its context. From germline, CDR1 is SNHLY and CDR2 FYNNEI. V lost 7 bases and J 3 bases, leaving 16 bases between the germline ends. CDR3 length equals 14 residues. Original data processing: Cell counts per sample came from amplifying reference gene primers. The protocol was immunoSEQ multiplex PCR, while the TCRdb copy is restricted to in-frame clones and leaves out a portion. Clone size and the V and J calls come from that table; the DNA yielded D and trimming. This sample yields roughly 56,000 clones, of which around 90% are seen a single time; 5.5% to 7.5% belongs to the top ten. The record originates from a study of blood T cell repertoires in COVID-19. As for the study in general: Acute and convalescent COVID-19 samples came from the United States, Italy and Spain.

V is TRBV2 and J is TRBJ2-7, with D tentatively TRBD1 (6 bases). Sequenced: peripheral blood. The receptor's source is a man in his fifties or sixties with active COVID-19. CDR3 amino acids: CASNELNRDYEQYF. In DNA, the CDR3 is TGTGCCAGCAACGAGTTGAACAGGGACTACGAGCAGTACTTC.